This T cell receptor (beta chain) was recorded in a study of OX40 agonist ivuxolimab in advanced cancers. At the level of the study: Patients' therapy was ivuxolimab, an antibody that acts as an agonist of OX40 (CD134). Study-wide results and caveats: Patients who responded partially at 0.1-3.0 mg/kg showed clonal expansion ranking among the lowest.

The CDR3 is made up of 20 amino acids. Autoimmune disease history or systemic immunosuppression disqualified patients. In regard to this clone: What it binds is not known.

This table comes from immunoSEQ multiplex PCR, and its TCRdb copy is limited to in-frame clones, with some not included. The sample yields 20,000 to 30,000 clones, approximately 91% seen once. The sample in question was CD4+ or CD8+ T cells sorted from blood, obtained in a trial of the OX40 agonist ivuxolimab. The receptor was isolated from an adult with an advanced solid tumor such as melanoma, head and neck, liver or kidney cancer. The V gene is TRBV21-1, the J gene TRBJ2-6; the table gives TRBD1 as D, unverified against the DNA. TRBV21-1 is a pseudogene segment. CDR3 nucleotides: TGTGCCAGCAGCAAAGGTCGACAGGGGGATCTTCCAGCCGGGGCCAACGTCCTGACTTTC. This sequence encodes CASSKGRQGDLPAGANVLTF.